The 3 T cell receptor beta chains below all came from one sample that was sequenced in a study of T cells in women clearing cervical HPV infection. Sequenced by immunoSEQ multiplex PCR; TCRdb stores in-frame clones only, minus some. The sample has 30,000 to 35,000 clones. Sample: blood buffy coat. Receptor source: a woman aged 18 to 75 with a cervical HPV16 infection that either progressed to CIN3+ or cleared (not recorded which).

Of note for this clone: The read ends 3 residues shy of where the CDR3 ends; the end is completed using the germline J gene. This rearrangement joins TRBV13 to TRBJ1-1; no clear D gene. CDR3 length: 14 amino acids. V was cut by 0 bases and J by 3 bases, with 8 bases left in between. The germline V gene encodes CDR1 PRHDT and CDR2 FYEKMQ (reference sequence). CDR3: CASSLGSGYTEAFF. Partial CDR3 DNA: TGTGCCAGCAGCTTAGGTTCGGGGTACACTGAA.

For this clone: Read data end 3 residues before the CDR3 end; the end is taken from the germline J gene. The V gene is TRBV20-1, the J gene TRBJ2-1; 8 nucleotides align to TRBD2. This CDR3 is 13 amino acids long. Germline V gives CDR1 DFQATT, CDR2 SNEGSKA (reference sequence). The ends lost 7 bases at V and 6 bases at J; junction bases unmatched: 8. The CDR3 spells CSGHSGTGNEQFF. The covered CDR3 bases are TGCAGTGGTCATAGCGGGACCGGCAATGAG.

On this clone: Read coverage stops 3 residues before the CDR3 terminus; the germline J gene supplies the remainder. V is TRBV20-1 and J is TRBJ2-5, with 9 bases lining up with TRBD2. Trimming at V came to 4 bases and at J to 6 bases, leaving 9 bases not matched to a gene. The CDR3 totals 14 residues. Germline V CDR1 and CDR2: DFQATT, SNEGSKA (reference sequence). The CDR3 spells CSANLASGIQTQYF. CDR3 DNA (partial): TGCAGTGCTAATTTGGCTAGCGGGATACAGACC.